The source of this T cell receptor beta chain is a study of human T cells and chemical hapten exposure. The CDR3 loop spans 14 amino acids. V lost 1 base and J 1 base, leaving 7 bases between the germline ends. Germline V lookup: CDR1 SEHNR, CDR2 FQNEAQ (reference sequence). This clonotype was counted a few times. TCRdb reprocessed the RACE reads via MiXCR and lists one record per CDR3 protein. The data hold about 180,000 distinct CDR3 sequences, with almost 30% observed a single time. Documented time point: pre-sensitization, week 0. The treatment is: therapeutic diphenylcyclopropenone sensitization with weekly scalp DPC.

The input for sequencing was whole blood, taken in connection with sensitization to the hapten diphenylcyclopropenone (DPC). The receptor's source is a woman aged 25 to 45 with alopecia areata. Some clones in this sample may be carry-over from other donors' samples. The chain has TRBV7-9 and TRBJ2-5; a weak D match, TRBD1 (5 bases). CDR3: CASSLVTAQETQYF. The CDR3 nucleotides read TGTGCCAGCAGCTTAGTGACAGCCCAAGAGACCCAGTACTTC.